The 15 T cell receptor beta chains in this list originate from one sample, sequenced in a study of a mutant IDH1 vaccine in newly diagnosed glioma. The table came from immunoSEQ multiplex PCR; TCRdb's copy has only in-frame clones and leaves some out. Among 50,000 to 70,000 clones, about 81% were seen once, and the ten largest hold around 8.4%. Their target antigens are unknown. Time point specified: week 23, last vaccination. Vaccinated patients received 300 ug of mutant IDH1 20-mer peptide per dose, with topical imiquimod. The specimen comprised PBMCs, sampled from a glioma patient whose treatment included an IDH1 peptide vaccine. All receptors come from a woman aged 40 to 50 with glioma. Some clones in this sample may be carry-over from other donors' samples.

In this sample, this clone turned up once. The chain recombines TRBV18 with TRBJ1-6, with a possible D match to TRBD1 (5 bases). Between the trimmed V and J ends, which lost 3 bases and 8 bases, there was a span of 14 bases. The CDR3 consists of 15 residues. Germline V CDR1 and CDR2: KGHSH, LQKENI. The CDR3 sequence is CASSPEGTYDSPLHF. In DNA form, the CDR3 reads TGTGCCAGCTCACCGGAGGGGACGTACGATTCACCCCTCCACTTT. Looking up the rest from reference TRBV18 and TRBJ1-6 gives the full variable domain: NAGVMQNPRHLVRRRGQEARLRCSPMKGHSHVYWYRQLPEEGLKFMVYLQKENIIDESGMPKERFSAEFPKEGPSILRIQQVVRGDSAAYFCASSPEGTYDSPLHFGNGTRLTVT.

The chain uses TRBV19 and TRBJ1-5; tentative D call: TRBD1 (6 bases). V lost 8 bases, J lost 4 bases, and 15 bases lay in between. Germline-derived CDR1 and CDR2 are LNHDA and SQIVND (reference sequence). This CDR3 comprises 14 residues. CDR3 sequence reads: CASSYTDRNQPQHF. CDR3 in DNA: TGTGCCAGTTCGTACACGGACAGAAATCAGCCCCAGCATTTT.

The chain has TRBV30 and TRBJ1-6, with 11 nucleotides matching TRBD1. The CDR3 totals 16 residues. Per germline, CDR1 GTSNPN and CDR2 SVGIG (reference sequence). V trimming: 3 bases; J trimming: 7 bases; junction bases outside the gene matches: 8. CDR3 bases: TGTGCCTGGAGGGCGGACAGGGGGCTGAAGAATTCACCCCTCCACTTT. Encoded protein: CAWRADRGLKNSPLHF. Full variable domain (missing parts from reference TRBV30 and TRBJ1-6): SQTIHQWPATLVQPVGSPLSLECTVEGTSNPNLYWYRQAAGRGLQLLFYSVGIGQISSEVPQNLSASRPQDRQFILSSKKLLLSDSGFYLCAWRADRGLKNSPLHFGNGTRLTVT.

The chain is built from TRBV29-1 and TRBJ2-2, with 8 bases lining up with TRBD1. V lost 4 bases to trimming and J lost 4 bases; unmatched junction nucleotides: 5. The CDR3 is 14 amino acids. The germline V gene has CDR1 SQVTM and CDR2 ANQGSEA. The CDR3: CSVGRQGRTGELFF. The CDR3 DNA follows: TGCAGCGTTGGCCGACAGGGGCGCACCGGGGAGCTGTTTTTT.

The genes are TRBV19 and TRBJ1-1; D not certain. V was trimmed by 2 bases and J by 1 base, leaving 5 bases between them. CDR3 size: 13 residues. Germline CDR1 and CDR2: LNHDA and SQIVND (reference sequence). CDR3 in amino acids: CASSINGNTEAFF. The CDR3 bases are TGTGCCAGTAGTATAAACGGGAACACTGAAGCTTTCTTT.

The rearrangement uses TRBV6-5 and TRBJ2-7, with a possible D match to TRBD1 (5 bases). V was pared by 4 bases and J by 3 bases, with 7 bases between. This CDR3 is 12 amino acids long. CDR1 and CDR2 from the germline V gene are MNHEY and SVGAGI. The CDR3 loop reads CASSSQGYEQYF. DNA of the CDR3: TGTGCCAGCAGTTCGCAGGGCTACGAGCAGTACTTC.

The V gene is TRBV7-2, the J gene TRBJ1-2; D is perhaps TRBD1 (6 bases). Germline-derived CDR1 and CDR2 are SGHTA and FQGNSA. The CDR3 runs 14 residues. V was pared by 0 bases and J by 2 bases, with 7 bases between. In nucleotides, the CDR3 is TGTGCCAGCAGCTTAGCGCAGGGGAACTATGGCTACACCTTC. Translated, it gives CASSLAQGNYGYTF.

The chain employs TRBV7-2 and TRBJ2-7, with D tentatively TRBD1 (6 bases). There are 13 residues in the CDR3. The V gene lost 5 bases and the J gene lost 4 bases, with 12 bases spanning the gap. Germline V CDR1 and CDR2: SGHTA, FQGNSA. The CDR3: CASSTGQRYEQYF. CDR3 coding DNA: TGTGCCAGCAGCACAGGGCAGAGGTACGAGCAGTACTTC.

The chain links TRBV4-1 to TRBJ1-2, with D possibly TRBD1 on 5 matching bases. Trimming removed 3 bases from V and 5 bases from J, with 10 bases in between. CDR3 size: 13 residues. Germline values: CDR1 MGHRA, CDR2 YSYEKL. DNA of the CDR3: TGCGCCAGCAGCCACGGGGGAAAGTATGGCTACACCTTC. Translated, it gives CASSHGGKYGYTF.

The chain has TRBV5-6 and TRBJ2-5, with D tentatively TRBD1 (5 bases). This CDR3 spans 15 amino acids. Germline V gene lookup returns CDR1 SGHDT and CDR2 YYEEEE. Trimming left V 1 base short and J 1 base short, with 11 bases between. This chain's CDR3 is CASSLLGRAQETQYF. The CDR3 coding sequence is TGTGCCAGCAGCTTGTTGGGCAGGGCCCAAGAGACCCAGTACTTC.

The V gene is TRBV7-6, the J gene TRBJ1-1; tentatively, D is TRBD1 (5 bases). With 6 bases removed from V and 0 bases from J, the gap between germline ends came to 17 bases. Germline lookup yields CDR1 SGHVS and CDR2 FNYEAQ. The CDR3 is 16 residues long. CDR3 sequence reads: CASSLPMGGVNTEAFF. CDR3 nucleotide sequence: TGTGCCAGCAGTTTACCCATGGGAGGGGTGAACACTGAAGCTTTCTTT.

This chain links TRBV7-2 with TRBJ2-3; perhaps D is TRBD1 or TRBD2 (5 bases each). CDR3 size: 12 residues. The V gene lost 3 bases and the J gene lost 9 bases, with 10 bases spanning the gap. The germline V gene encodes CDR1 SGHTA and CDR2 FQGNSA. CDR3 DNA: TGTGCCAGCAGCTTTACGGGGACGACGCAGTATTTT. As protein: CASSFTGTTQYF.

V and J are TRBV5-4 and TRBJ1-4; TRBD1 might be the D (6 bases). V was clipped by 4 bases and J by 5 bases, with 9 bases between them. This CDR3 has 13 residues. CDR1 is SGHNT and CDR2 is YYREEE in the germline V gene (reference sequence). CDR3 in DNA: TGTGCCAGCAGCGAGGACAGCAATGAAAAACTGTTTTTT. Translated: CASSEDSNEKLFF.

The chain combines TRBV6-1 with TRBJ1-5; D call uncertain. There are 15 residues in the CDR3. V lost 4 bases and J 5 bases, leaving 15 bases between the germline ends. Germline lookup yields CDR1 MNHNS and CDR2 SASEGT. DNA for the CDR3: TGTGCCAGCAGTGCCACTGCCTGGTCGGATCAGCCCCAGCATTTT. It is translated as CASSATAWSDQPQHF.

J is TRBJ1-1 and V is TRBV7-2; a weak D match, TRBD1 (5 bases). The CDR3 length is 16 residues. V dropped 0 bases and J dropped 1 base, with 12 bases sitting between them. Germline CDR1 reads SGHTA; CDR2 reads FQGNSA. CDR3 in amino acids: CASSLARGDGNTEAFF. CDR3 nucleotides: TGTGCCAGCAGCTTAGCGCGAGGGGATGGGAACACTGAAGCTTTCTTT.